A single sample is the source of the 20 T cell receptor beta chains below, sequenced in a study of blood T cell repertoires in COVID-19. Only in-frame clones appear in the TCRdb table, and some are missing; sequencing was by immunoSEQ multiplex PCR. The table includes approximately 150,000 clones, about 80% detected once. The specimen was peripheral blood. The receptors stem from a human donor in a cohort sampled during active COVID-19.

Comment on this clone: A much more abundant neighbour one base away suggests this may be a read error. This sample also contains other DNA sequences that code for the same CDR3. V is TRBV15 and J is TRBJ1-5; D is possibly TRBD1 (6 bases). V lost 2 bases to trimming and J lost 3 bases, with 14 bases between them. Germline V lookup: CDR1 LNHNV, CDR2 YYDKDF (reference sequence). The CDR3 totals 16 residues. The DNA for the CDR3 is TGTGCCACCAGCAGATCTGGGCAGGGGAACAATCAGCCCCAGCATTTT. Its translation is CATSRSGQGNNQPQHF.

The chain links TRBV11-2 to TRBJ2-1; D ambiguous. The germline V gene has CDR1 SGHAT and CDR2 FQNNGV. The CDR3 spans 13 residues. Trimming removed 4 bases from V and 3 bases from J, with 7 bases in between. CDR3 sequence (DNA): TGTGCCAGCAGCTCGTCTAACTACAATGAGCAGTTCTTC. Protein product: CASSSSNYNEQFF.

The chain is built from TRBV15 and TRBJ1-2; tentatively, D is TRBD1 (6 bases). Germline V gene data show CDR1 as LNHNV and CDR2 as YYDKDF (reference sequence). This CDR3 contains 14 residues. V dropped 5 bases and J dropped 8 bases, with 18 bases sitting between them. Here the CDR3 reads CATSVGSGTYGYTF. The CDR3 coding sequence is TGTGCCACCAGCGTAGGGTCCGGGACATACGGCTACACCTTC.

The rearrangement joins TRBV5-1 to TRBJ1-2, with TRBD1 matching 12 bases. The CDR3 extends over 15 amino acids. CDR1 and CDR2 (germline): SGHRS, YFSETQ. The ends lost 4 bases at V and 4 bases at J; junction bases unmatched: 5. For the CDR3, the DNA is TGCGCCAGCAGCCGGGGACAGGGGGCGCTCTATGGCTACACCTTC. Translating gives CASSRGQGALYGYTF.

The table lists this clone with a count of one. The gene calls are TRBV5-1 and TRBJ2-7, with 9 bases fitting TRBD1. Germline V CDR1 and CDR2: SGHRS, YFSETQ. The CDR3 contains 14 residues. The J segment lost 1 base and the V segment lost 4 bases, leaving 3 bases of the junction unmatched. CDR3 protein: CASSVGTGSYEQYF. As DNA, the CDR3 is TGCGCCAGCAGCGTTGGGACAGGGTCCTACGAGCAGTACTTC.

The chain links TRBV5-1 to TRBJ2-5; perhaps TRBD1 as D (6 bases). CDR1 SGHRS and CDR2 YFSETQ come from the germline V gene. The length of the CDR3 is 14 residues. Trimming removed 2 bases from V and 5 bases from J, with 13 bases in between. For the CDR3, the DNA is TGCGCCAGCAGCTTTCAGGGGCTAGGGGAGACCCAGTACTTC. The encoded protein is CASSFQGLGETQYF.

The chain couples TRBV27 to TRBJ2-1; 10 bases are a match to TRBD2. Germline values: CDR1 MNHEY, CDR2 SMNVEV (reference sequence). Trimming at V came to 5 bases and at J to 1 base, leaving 2 bases not matched to a gene. The CDR3 spans 15 residues. CDR3 loop: CASSHSGRSYNEQFF. CDR3 DNA sequence: TGTGCCAGCAGTCATAGCGGGAGGTCCTACAATGAGCAGTTCTTC.

This clone was observed a single time. The chain employs TRBV9 and TRBJ2-5, with 7 bases aligning to TRBD2. The CDR3 is made up of 17 amino acids. Germline lookup yields CDR1 SGDLS and CDR2 YYNGEE. V was pared by 3 bases and J by 3 bases, with 14 bases of the junction left unmatched. The CDR3 DNA sequence: TGTGCCAGCAGCGCCCGCGGGAGCTCCCGGCGGGAAGAGACCCAGTACTTC. It yields the protein CASSARGSSRREETQYF. Drawing the rest from reference TRBV9 and TRBJ2-5, the complete variable domain is DSGVTQTPKHLITATGQRVTLRCSPRSGDLSVYWYQQSLDQGLQFLIQYYNGEERAKGNILERFSAQQFPDLHSELNLSSLELGDSALYFCASSARGSSRREETQYFGPGTRLLVL.

The rearrangement joins TRBV18 to TRBJ2-5; tentatively, D is TRBD1 (5 bases). V lost 5 bases and J 0 bases, leaving 10 bases between the germline ends. The CDR3 runs to 14 residues. Germline V gene lookup returns CDR1 KGHSH and CDR2 LQKENI. The CDR3 region has the DNA TGTGCCAGCTCAGTTTCAGGGTACCAAGAGACCCAGTACTTC. This codes for CASSVSGYQETQYF.

The CDR3 nucleotides are TGTGCCTGGAGTGTAAAAGGGACAGGAGTTCGAGGAGGTGAAAAACTGTTTTTT. It specifies CAWSVKGTGVRGGEKLFF. The gene calls are TRBV30 and TRBJ1-4; 8 bases align to TRBD1. The CDR3 spans 18 residues. Unmatched junction bases numbered 16, after V lost 0 bases and J lost 7 bases. From germline, CDR1 is GTSNPN and CDR2 SVGIG (reference sequence).

This chain uses TRBV29-1 with TRBJ2-1; TRBD2 agrees at 8 bases. The V and J ends lost 6 bases and 9 bases, in that order; junction bases with no gene match: 16. The CDR3 spans 15 residues. Germline V CDR1 and CDR2: SQVTM, ANQGSEA. Here the CDR3 reads CSVGTRPGRGIEQFF. The CDR3 coding sequence is TGCAGCGTGGGGACTAGACCAGGGAGGGGTATTGAGCAGTTCTTC.

This clone has only one observation. The genes are TRBV5-8 and TRBJ2-5; 7 bases map to TRBD1. V gave up 4 bases and J gave up 3 bases; unmatched junction bases: 3. The germline CDR1 and CDR2 sequences are SGHTS and YDEGEE. The CDR3 sequence is 13 residues long. CDR3 protein: CASSRDSEETQYF. In DNA, the CDR3 is TGTGCCAGCAGCCGGGACAGCGAAGAGACCCAGTACTTC.

The chain has TRBV27 and TRBJ2-2, with 8 bases lining up with TRBD1. This CDR3 spans 15 amino acids. From germline, CDR1 is MNHEY and CDR2 SMNVEV (reference sequence). Trimming took 3 bases from V and 7 from J; bases not matched to a gene: 7. The CDR3: CASSFGQGAFGELFF. CDR3 DNA: TGTGCCAGCAGTTTTGGGCAGGGGGCGTTCGGGGAGCTGTTTTTT.

CDR3: CASTDTGANTGELFF. Written as DNA, the CDR3 is TGTGCCAGCACCGACACAGGGGCGAACACCGGGGAGCTGTTTTTT. This chain joins TRBV2 and TRBJ2-2, with TRBD1 matching over 7 bases. Germline V CDR1 and CDR2: SNHLY, FYNNEI. Trimming took 7 bases from V and 0 from J; bases not matched to a gene: 5. The CDR3 spans 15 residues.

For this clone: The same CDR3 is also encoded by other DNA sequences in this sample. This rearrangement joins TRBV19 to TRBJ1-2, with no clear D. The germline V and J ends were trimmed by 3 bases and 2 bases, with 7 bases remaining between them. The CDR3 runs to 13 residues. Germline CDR1 reads LNHDA; CDR2 reads SQIVND (reference sequence). The CDR3 region is CASSINRNYGYTF. Written as DNA, the CDR3 is TGTGCCAGTAGTATCAACAGAAACTATGGCTACACCTTC.

V gene TRBV23-1 combines with J gene TRBJ2-4, with D possibly TRBD1 on 5 matching bases. TRBV23-1 is labeled an ORF, and its function is uncertain. This CDR3 comprises 14 residues. V dropped 0 bases and J dropped 6 bases, with 9 bases sitting between them. In nucleotides, the CDR3 is TGCGCCAGCAGTCAATCGGGGCTTATAAACATTCAGTACTTC. Protein: CASSQSGLINIQYF.

This clone has more than one count but fewer than ten. The chain recombines TRBV7-3 with TRBJ2-2; D is possibly TRBD1 (7 bases). V was cut by 6 bases and J by 1 base, with 15 bases left in between. The CDR3 extends over 16 amino acids. Germline values: CDR1 SGHTA, CDR2 FQGTGA. The CDR3 DNA reads as TGTGCCAGCAGTTTAGCAGGGGGGCTGAACACCGGGGAGCTGTTTTTT. Translating it yields CASSLAGGLNTGELFF.

The chain has TRBV30 and TRBJ1-6; the match to TRBD1 covers 7 bases. The CDR3 extends over 21 amino acids. Trimming took 3 bases from V and 0 from J; bases not matched to a gene: 20. Germline assignment: CDR1 GTSNPN and CDR2 SVGIG (reference sequence). Here the CDR3 reads CAWSAFAGTANPSSYNSPLHF. The CDR3, as DNA: TGTGCCTGGAGCGCCTTTGCCGGGACAGCAAACCCCAGCTCCTATAATTCACCCCTCCACTTT.

This clone was detected only a few times. The rearrangement links TRBV18 to TRBJ2-7; TRBD2 agrees at 8 bases. Germline values: CDR1 KGHSH, CDR2 LQKENI. The V gene end was trimmed by 1 base and the J gene end by 0 bases; junction bases not matched to a gene: 5. The CDR3 is made up of 16 amino acids. CDR3 DNA: TGTGCCAGCTCACCACGTGCGACTAGCGTCTCCTACGAGCAGTACTTC. Its protein is CASSPRATSVSYEQYF.

The chain joins TRBV7-2 to TRBJ2-7, with TRBD1 matching 8 bases. The CDR3 sequence is 15 residues long. V shed 4 bases, J shed 4 bases, and the junction held 9 bases outside the gene matches. Germline-derived CDR1 and CDR2 are SGHTA and FQGNSA. The CDR3: CASSSPHRGLYEQYF. The CDR3 DNA reads TGTGCCAGCAGCTCCCCACACAGGGGGTTGTACGAGCAGTACTTC.